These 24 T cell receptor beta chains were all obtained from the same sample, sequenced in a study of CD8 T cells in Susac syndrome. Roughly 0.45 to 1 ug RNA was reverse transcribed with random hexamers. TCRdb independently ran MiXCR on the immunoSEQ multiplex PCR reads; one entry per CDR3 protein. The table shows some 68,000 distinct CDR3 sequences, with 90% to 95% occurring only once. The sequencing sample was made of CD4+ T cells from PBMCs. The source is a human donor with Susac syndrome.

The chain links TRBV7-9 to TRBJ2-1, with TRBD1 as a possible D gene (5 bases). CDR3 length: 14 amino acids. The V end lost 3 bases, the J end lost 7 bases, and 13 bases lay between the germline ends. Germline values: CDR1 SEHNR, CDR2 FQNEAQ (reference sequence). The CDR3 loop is CASSLSGLENEQFF. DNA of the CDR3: TGTGCCAGCAGCTTGTCAGGGTTGGAGAATGAGCAGTTCTTC.

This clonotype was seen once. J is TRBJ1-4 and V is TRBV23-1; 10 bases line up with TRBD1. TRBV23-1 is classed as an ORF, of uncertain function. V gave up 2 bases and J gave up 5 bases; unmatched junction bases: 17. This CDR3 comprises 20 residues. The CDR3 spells CASSQGYGGQGESHNEKLFF. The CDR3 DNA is TGCGCCAGCAGTCAAGGGTACGGCGGACAGGGGGAGTCCCACAATGAAAAACTGTTTTTT.

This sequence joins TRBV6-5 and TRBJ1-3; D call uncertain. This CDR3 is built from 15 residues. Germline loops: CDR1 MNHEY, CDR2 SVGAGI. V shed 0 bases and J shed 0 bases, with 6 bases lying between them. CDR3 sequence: CASSYSKVSGNTIYF. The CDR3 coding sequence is TGTGCCAGCAGTTACTCGAAGGTCTCTGGAAACACCATATATTTT.

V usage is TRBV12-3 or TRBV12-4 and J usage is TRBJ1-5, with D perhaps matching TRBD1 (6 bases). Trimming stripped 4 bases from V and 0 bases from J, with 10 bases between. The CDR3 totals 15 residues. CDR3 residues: CASSSTGNSNQPQHF. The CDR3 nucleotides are TGTGCCAGCAGTTCCACAGGGAATAGCAATCAGCCCCAGCATTTT.

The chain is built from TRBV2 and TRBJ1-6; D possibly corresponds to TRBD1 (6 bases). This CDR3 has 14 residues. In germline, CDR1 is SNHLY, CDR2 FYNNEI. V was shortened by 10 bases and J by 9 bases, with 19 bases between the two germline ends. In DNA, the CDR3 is TGTGCCACCAGGGAACAGGGAGTTATTTCACCCCTCCACTTT. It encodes CATREQGVISPLHF.

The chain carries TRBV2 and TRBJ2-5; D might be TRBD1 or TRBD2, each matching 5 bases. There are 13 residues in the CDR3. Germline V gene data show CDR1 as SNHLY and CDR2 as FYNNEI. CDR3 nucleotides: TGTGCTTCTACCCGGGACCAACACGGGACCCAGTACTTC. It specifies CASTRDQHGTQYF. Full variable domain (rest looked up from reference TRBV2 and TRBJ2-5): EPEVTQTPSHQVTQMGQEVILRCVPISNHLYFYWYRQILGQKVEFLVSFYNNEISEKSEIFDDQFSVERPDGSNFTLKIRSTKLEDSAMYFCASTRDQHGTQYFGPGTRLLVL.

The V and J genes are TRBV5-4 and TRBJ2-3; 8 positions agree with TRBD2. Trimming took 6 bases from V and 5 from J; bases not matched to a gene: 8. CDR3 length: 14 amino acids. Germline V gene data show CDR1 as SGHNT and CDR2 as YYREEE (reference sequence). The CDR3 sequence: CASNRGGRGDTQYF. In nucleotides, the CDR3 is TGTGCCAGCAACCGGGGGGGCCGGGGAGATACGCAGTATTTT. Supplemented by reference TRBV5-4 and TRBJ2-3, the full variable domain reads ETGVTQSPTHLIKTRGQQVTLRCSSQSGHNTVSWYQQALGQGPQFIFQYYREEENGRGNFPPRFSGLQFPNYSSELNVNALELDDSALYLCASNRGGRGDTQYFGPGTRLTVL.

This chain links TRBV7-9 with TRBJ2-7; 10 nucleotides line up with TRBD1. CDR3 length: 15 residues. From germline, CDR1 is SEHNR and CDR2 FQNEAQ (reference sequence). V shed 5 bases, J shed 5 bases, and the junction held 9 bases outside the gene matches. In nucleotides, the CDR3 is TGTGCCAGCAGCCCCACCGGGACAGGGGACAACGAGCAGTACTTC. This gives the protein CASSPTGTGDNEQYF. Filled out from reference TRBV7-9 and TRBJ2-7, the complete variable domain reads DTGVSQNPRHKITKRGQNVTFRCDPISEHNRLYWYRQTLGQGPEFLTYFQNEAQLEKSRLLSDRFSAERPKGSFSTLEIQRTEQGDSAMYLCASSPTGTGDNEQYFGPGTRLTVT.

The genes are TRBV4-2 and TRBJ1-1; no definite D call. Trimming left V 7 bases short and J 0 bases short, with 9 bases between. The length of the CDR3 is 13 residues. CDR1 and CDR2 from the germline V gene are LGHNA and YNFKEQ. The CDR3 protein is CASNIQLNTEAFF. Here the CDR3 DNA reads TGTGCCAGCAACATACAGTTGAACACTGAAGCTTTCTTT.

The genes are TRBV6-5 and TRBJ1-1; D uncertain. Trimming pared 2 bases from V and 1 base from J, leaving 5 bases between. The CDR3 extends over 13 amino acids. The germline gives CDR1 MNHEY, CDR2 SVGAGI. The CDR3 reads CASSYQGNTEAFF. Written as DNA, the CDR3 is TGTGCCAGCAGTTACCAAGGGAACACTGAAGCTTTCTTT.

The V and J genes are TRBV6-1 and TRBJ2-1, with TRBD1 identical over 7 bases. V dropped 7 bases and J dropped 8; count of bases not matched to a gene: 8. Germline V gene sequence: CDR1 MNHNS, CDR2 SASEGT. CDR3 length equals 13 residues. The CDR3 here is CASKETGHDEQFF. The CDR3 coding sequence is TGTGCCAGCAAGGAGACAGGGCATGATGAGCAGTTCTTC.

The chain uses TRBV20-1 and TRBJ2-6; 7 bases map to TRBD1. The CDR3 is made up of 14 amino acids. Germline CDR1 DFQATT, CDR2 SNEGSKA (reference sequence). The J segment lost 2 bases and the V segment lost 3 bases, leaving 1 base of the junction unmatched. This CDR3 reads CSASQGAGANVLTF. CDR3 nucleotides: TGCAGTGCTAGTCAGGGGGCTGGGGCCAACGTCCTGACTTTC.

The CDR3 protein is CSASSGGLTEAFF. The CDR3 region has the DNA TGCAGTGCTAGTTCAGGGGGTTTGACTGAAGCTTTCTTT. The chain combines TRBV20-1 with TRBJ1-1; 7 positions match TRBD1. Germline CDR1 is DFQATT and CDR2 is SNEGSKA (reference sequence). This CDR3 region has 13 residues. Trimming removed 3 bases from V and 5 bases from J; junction bases left unmatched: 6.

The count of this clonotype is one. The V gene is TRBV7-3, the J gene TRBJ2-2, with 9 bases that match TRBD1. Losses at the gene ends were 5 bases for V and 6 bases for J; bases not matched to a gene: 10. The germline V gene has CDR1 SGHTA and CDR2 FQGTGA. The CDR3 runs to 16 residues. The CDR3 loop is CASSPGTGLSPGELFF. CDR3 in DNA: TGTGCCAGCAGCCCAGGGACAGGGCTGTCTCCCGGGGAGCTGTTTTTT.

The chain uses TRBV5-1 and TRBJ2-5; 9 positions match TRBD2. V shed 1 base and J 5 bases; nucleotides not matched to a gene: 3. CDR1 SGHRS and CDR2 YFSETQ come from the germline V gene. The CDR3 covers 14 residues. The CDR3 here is CASSLYSGGETQYF. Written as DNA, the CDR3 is TGCGCCAGCAGCTTGTATAGCGGGGGCGAGACCCAGTACTTC.

Here the CDR3 DNA reads TGTGCCAGCAAGGGGGGGTCCTCAGGAGCTTTCTTT. The encoded protein is CASKGGSSGAFF. The rearrangement uses TRBV6-2 or TRBV6-3 and TRBJ1-1, with D perhaps matching TRBD1 (6 bases). From germline, CDR1 is MNHEY and CDR2 SVGEGT. This CDR3 spans 12 amino acids. With 7 bases removed from V and 10 bases from J, the gap between germline ends came to 16 bases.

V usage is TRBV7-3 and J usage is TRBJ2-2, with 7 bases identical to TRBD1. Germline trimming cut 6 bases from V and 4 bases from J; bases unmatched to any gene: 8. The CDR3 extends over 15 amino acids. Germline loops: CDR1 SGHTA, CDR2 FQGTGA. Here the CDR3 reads CASRQGTVGTGELFF. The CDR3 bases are TGTGCCAGCAGACAAGGGACAGTCGGCACCGGGGAGCTGTTTTTT.

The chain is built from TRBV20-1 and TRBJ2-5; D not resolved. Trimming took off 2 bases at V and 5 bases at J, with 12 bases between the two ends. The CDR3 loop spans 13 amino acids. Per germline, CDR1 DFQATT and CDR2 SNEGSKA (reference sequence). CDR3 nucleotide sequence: TGCAGTGCTAGACCGGACCTCAGGGAGACCCAGTACTTC. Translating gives CSARPDLRETQYF.

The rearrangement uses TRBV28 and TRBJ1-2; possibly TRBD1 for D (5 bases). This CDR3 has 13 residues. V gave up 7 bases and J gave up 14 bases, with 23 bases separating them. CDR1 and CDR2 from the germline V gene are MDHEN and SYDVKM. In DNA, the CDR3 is TGTGCCAGCACCATCCGAAGCGGCAGGGCCGGGACCTTC. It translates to CASTIRSGRAGTF.

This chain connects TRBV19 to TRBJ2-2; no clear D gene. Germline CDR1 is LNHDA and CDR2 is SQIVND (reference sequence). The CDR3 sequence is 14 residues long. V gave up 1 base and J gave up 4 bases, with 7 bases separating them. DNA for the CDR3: TGTGCCAGTAGTATAGTGCAATCCACCGGGGAGCTGTTTTTT. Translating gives CASSIVQSTGELFF.

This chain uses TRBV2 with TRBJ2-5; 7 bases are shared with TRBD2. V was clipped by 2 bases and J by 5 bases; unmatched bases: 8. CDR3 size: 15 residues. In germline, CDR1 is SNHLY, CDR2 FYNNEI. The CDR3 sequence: CASSEIGGEGETQYF. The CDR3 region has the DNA TGTGCCAGCAGTGAAATCGGCGGGGAGGGGGAGACCCAGTACTTC.

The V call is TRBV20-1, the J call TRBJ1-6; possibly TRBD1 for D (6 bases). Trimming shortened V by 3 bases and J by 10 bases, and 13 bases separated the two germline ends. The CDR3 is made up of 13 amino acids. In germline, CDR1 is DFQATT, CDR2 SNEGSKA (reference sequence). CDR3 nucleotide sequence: TGCAGTGCTAGGGGCAGGGGAGAGTCACCCCTCCACTTT. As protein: CSARGRGESPLHF.

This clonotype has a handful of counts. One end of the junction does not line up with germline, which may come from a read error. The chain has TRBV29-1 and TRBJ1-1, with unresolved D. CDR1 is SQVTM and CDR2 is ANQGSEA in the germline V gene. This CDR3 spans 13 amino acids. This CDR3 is CSAEGPMNTEAFF. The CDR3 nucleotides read TGCAGCGCTGAAGGACCGATGAACACTGAAGCTTTCTTT.

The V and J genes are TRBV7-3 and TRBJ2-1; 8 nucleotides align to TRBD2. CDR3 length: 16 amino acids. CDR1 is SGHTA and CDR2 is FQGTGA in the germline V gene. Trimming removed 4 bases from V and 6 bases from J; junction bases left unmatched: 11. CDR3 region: CASSYHGERGFNEQFF. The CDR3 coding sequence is TGTGCCAGCAGCTACCACGGGGAGCGGGGGTTCAATGAGCAGTTCTTC.